This T cell receptor beta chain was retrieved from a study of T cells after yellow fever vaccination. Study-level results: FACS-sorted repertoires could harbor abundant contaminating bulk-population clonotypes. Clonotypes appearing in both CD4 and CD8 compartments existed, and their share was small.

Germline V gives CDR1 LNHDA, CDR2 SQIVND (reference sequence). Trimming removed 3 bases from V and 3 bases from J, with 12 bases in between. This CDR3 has 14 residues. There are a few counts of this clonotype. Its antigen remains unidentified. Making TCR cDNA involved 5'RACE template switching, which added UMIs and a universal primer site. TCRdb re-analysed the 5' RACE reads in MiXCR, keeping a single row per CDR3 protein. The sample lists about 360,000 distinct CDR3 sequences, roughly 6.1% occurring once. Here the sequenced sample was PBMCs, taken 5 days after the yellow fever booster vaccination. The source is a man aged 25 to 40 who received the YFV17D yellow fever vaccine. J is TRBJ2-7 and V is TRBV19; tentatively, D is TRBD2 (5 bases). The CDR3 is CASSIKEGIYEQYF. CDR3 coding DNA: TGTGCCAGTAGTATCAAAGAGGGTATCTACGAGCAGTACTTC.